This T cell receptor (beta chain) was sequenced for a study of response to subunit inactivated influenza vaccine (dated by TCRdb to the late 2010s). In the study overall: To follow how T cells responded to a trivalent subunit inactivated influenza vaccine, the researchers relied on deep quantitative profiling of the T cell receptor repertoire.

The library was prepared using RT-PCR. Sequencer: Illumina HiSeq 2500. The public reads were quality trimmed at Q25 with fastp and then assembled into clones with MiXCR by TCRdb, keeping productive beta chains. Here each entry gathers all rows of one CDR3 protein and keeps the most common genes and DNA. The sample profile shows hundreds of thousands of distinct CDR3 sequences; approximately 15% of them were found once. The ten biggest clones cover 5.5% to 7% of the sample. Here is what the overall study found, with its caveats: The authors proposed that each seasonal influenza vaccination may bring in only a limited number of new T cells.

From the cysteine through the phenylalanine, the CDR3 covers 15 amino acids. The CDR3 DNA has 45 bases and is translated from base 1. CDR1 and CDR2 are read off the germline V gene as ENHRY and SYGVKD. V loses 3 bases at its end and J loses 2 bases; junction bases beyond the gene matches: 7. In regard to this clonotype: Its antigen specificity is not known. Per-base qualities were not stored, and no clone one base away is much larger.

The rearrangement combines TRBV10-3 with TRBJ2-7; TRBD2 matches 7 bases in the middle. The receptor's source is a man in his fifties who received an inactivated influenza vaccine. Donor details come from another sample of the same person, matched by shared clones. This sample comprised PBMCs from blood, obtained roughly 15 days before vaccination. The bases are TGTGCCATCAGTGACCCTAGCGCGGGGGCCTACGAGCAGTACTTC. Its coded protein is CAISDPSAGAYEQYF.